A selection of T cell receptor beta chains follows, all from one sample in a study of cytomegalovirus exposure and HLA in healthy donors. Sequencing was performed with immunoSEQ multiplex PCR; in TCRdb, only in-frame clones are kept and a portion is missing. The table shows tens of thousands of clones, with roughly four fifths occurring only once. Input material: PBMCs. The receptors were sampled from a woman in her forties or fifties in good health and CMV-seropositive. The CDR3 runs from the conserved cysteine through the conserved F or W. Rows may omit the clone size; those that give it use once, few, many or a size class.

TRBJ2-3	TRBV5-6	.	CASSLSGTGTDTQYF
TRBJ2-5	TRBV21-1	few	CASISTRSAGKAQETQYF
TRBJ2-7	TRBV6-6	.	CASSYSTRGNDEQYF
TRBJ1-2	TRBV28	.	CASSLEGGRRGYTF
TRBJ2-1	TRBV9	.	CASSQTTSGSYNEQFF
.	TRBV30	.	CAWSGGLETQYF
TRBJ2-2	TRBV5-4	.	CASSLSPLKPSTGELFF
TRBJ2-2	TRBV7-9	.	CASKPDRGPNTGELFF
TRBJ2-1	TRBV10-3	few	CAISESSRVDEQFF
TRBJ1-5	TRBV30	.	CAWSVGGDQPQHF
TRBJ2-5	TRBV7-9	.	CASSPYPRTQETQYF
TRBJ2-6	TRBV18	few	CASSTAGANVLTF
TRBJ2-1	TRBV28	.	CASTLVGHSYNEQFF
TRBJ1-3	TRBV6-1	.	CASIQGSGNTIYF
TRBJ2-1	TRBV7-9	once	CASSSFLTSGSYNEQFF
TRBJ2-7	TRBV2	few	CASRTGSLYEQYF
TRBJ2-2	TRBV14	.	CASSQLTGELFF
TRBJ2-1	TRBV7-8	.	CASSRTRNNEQFF
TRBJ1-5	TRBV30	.	CAWSVLGGTNSNQPQHF
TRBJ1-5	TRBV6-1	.	CASSGREYNNQPQHF
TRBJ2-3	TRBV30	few	CAWSGGLAGVRDTQYF
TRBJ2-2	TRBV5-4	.	CASSLKQGAPVGELFF
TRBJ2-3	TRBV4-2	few	CASSQGVIRVQETDTQYF
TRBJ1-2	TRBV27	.	CASSSFDGYTF
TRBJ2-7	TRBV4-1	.	CASTPATSGRPEEQYF
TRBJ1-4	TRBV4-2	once	CASSQGTPPFEKLFF
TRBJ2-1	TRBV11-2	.	CASSWDRAGEQFF
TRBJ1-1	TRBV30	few	CAYGTGIEAFF
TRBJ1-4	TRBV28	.	CASTGGEKLFF
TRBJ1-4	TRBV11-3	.	CASSSGTNTTNEKLFF
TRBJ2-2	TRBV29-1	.	CSVPSGNTGELFF
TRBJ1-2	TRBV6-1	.	CAGFSGLDYGYTF
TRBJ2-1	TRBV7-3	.	CASSLTRSGAYNEQFF
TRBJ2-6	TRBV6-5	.	CASGPGNGANVLTF
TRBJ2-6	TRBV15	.	CATSQGSGANVLTF
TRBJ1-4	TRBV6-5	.	CASRLDRVGDEKLFF
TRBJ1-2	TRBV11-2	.	CASSLGRGGYTF
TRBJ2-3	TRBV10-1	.	CASSSSGRSDTQYF
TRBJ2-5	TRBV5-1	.	CASSLSPPGQGSQTQYF
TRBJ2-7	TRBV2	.	CASRRLVNSYEQYF
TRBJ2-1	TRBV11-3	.	CASSLRVWGGRTNEQFF
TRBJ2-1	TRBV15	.	CATDSGGYNEQFF
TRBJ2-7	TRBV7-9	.	CASSPSGRATYEQYF
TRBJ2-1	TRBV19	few	CASKTSGPLNEQFF
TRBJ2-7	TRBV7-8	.	CASHRMAFSSGPSYEQYF
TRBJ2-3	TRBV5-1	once	CASSLRTSGGTDTQYF
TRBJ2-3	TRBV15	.	CATSKTSGSTDTQYF
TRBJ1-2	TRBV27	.	CAKPIRGDYGYTF
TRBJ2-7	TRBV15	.	CATSGQPGQGLAEQYF
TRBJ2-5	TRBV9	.	CASSVAPTSGGETQYF